The clone carrying this T cell receptor beta chain was seen once. Its specificity is not known. The data are from a study of graft-versus-host responses after intestinal transplantation. The CDR3 totals 13 residues. The germline V and J ends were trimmed by 4 bases and 2 bases, with 9 bases remaining between them. The germline CDR1 and CDR2 sequences are SGHRS and YFSETQ. TCRdb keeps only in-frame clones here, not all; method: immunoSEQ multiplex PCR. The sample includes around 90,000 clones, 85% to 95% of them seen just once. Study results and limitations: Some GvH clones appeared in ileal mucosa or blood before recipient bone marrow.

The sample in question was unstimulated CD8+ T cells sorted from spleen or lymph node cells, obtained before transplant. The gene calls are TRBV5-1 and TRBJ1-1; weak D call: TRBD1 (6 bases). The TCR comes from a human donor who was the organ donor for an intestinal transplant. CDR3 in DNA: TGCGCCAGCAGCCCCGGGACAAACACTGAAGCTTTCTTT. It encodes CASSPGTNTEAFF.